The clone carrying this T cell receptor beta chain was observed a handful of times. Its antigen remains unknown. These data originate in a study of CD8+ T cells in alopecia areata. Whole-study results and caveats: Alopecia totalis/universalis scalp especially showed more expanded CD8+ clones than normal scalp. Scalp samples also contribute reads from the resident alphabeta T cells found in normal skin.

The germline V and J ends were trimmed by 1 base and 3 bases, with 10 bases remaining between them. Germline CDR1 MGHRA, CDR2 YSYEKL. This CDR3 has 15 amino acids. Extraction and reverse transcription of RNA yielded cDNA as the sequencing template. Clones were read by immunoSEQ multiplex PCR, and TCRdb kept only the in-frame ones, dropping some. The profile covers roughly 150,000 clones, with 50% to 65% appearing a single time and over 4% taken by the ten largest. The sequenced material came from CD4+ T cells sorted from blood. The chain carries TRBV4-1 and TRBJ1-3; D is ambiguous. The TCR comes from a human donor in good health. CDR3 sequence reads: CASSQVAVLGNTIYF. CDR3 in DNA: TGCGCCAGCAGCCAAGTGGCAGTCCTTGGAAACACCATATATTTT.